This is a list of T cell receptor beta chains from one sample in a study of T cell repertoires in cytomegalovirus infection. TCRdb processed the reads anew with MiXCR; each CDR3 protein has one entry. This sample carries about 400,000 distinct CDR3 sequences, 15% to 20% of them seen once, and the ten largest clones take around 10%. Sequencing was performed on PBMCs. The receptors derive from a human donor in good health (CMV status not recorded). Some clones in this sample may be carry-over from other donors' samples. Both conserved end residues are part of each CDR3. The order of the fields is J gene, D gene, V gene, clone size, CDR3 DNA, CDR3 protein. A D gene is named only where the DNA matches it firmly. The listing skips clone size in some rows; elsewhere it reads once, few, many or a size class.

TRBJ1-5 TRBD1 TRBV6-2/TRBV6-3 - TGTGCCAGCAGCTTGGTGCAGGGACAGGGGTGGCATTTT CASSLVQGQGWHF
TRBJ1-6 TRBD1 TRBV7-8 many TGTGCCAGCAGCCAAGGGACAGTCCAATCACCCCTCCACTTT CASSQGTVQSPLHF
TRBJ2-1 - TRBV9 few TGTGCCAGCAGCGTAGTGCCCTACAATGAGCAGTTCTTC CASSVVPYNEQFF
TRBJ2-7 TRBD2 TRBV20-1 - TGCAGTGCCCAGCGGGGGGGTTTGTACGAGCAGTACTTC CSAQRGGLYEQYF
TRBJ2-7 TRBD2 TRBV12-3/TRBV12-4 - TGTGCCAGCAGCGAGCGGGGGGACGCCTACGAGCAGTACTTC CASSERGDAYEQYF
TRBJ1-1 - TRBV7-9 few TGTGCCAGCAGCTTAGAGGCGGGGATGAACACTGAAGCTTTCTTT CASSLEAGMNTEAFF
TRBJ1-1 TRBD1 TRBV7-9 few TGTGCCAGCAGTAAGACAGGGGAAGCTTTCTTT CASSKTGEAFF
TRBJ2-1 - TRBV6-2/TRBV6-3 few TGTGCCAGCAGCCGTTACAGATCCAACAATGAGCAGTTCTTC CASSRYRSNNEQFF
TRBJ1-1 - TRBV29-1 - TGCAGCGTTGATGAGAGGAGGGCGAACACTGAAGCTTTCTTT CSVDERRANTEAFF
TRBJ2-2 - TRBV7-2 - TGTGCCAGCAGCTTTACTTCAGGGTCCCTCGGGGAGCTGTTTTTT CASSFTSGSLGELFF
TRBJ2-3 - TRBV10-3 many TGTGCCATCAGTGACATCCAGGAAGCGCAGTATTTT CAISDIQEAQYF